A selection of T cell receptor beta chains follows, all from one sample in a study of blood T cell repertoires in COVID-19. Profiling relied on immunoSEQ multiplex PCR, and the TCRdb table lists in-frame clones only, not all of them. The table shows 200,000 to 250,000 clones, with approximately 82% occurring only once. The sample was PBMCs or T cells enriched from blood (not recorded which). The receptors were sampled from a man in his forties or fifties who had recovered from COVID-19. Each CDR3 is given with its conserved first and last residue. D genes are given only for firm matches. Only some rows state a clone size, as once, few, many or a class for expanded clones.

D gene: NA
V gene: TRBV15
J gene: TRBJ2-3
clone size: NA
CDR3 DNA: TGTGCCACCAGCGAAAACCCGGGACAAGCAACAGATACGCAGTATTTT
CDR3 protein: CATSENPGQATDTQYF

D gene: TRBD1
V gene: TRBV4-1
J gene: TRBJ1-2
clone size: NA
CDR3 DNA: TGCGCCAGCAGCCAAGCCGGGACAGTCCGCTATGGCTACACCTTC
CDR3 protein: CASSQAGTVRYGYTF

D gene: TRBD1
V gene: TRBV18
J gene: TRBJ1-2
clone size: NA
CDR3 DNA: TGTGCCAGCTCACCGGAGGACAGGGTGGGTGGCTACACCTTC
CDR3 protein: CASSPEDRVGGYTF

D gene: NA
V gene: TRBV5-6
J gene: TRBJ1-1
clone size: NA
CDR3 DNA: TGTGCCAGCAGCTTGTGGGGGGGCATGAACACTGAAGCTTTCTTT
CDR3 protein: CASSLWGGMNTEAFF

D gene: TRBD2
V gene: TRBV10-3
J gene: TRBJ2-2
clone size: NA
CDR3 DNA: TGTGCCATCAGTTCAGGACTAGCGGGAGCGAACACCGGGGAGCTGTTTTTT
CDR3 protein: CAISSGLAGANTGELFF

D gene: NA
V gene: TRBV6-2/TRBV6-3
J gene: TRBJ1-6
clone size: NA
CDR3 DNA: TGTGCCAGCAGTTACTCCCAGGGGTGGAATTCACCCCTCCACTTT
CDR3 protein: CASSYSQGWNSPLHF

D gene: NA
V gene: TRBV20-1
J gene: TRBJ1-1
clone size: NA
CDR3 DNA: TGCAGTGCTAGTGTGGGCTCAGCGGACACTGAAGCTTTCTTT
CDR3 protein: CSASVGSADTEAFF

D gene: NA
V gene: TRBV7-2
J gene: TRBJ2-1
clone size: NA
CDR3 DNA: TGTGCCAGCAGCTTCTCATCGAGGTTCGACAATGAGCAGTTCTTC
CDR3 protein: CASSFSSRFDNEQFF

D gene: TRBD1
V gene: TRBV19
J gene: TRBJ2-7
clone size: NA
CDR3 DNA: TGTGCCAGTAGTATAGGGGACAGCAATATCTACGAGCAGTACTTC
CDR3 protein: CASSIGDSNIYEQYF

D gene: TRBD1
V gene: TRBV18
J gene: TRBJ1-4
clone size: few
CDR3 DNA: TGTGCCAGCTCACCCACGACAGGGTTAGCGGAAAAACTGTTTTTT
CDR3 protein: CASSPTTGLAEKLFF

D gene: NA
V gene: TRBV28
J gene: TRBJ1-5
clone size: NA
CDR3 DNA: TGTGCCAGCAGTTTCGAACCAGGCGTCAGCAATCAGCCCCAGCATTTT
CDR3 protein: CASSFEPGVSNQPQHF

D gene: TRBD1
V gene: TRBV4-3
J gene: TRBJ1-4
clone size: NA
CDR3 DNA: TGCGCCAGCAGCCCCTGGGTTCCGGGACAGGGGTACGAAAAACTGTTTTTT
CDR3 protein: CASSPWVPGQGYEKLFF

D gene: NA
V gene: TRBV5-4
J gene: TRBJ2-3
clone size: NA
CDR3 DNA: TGTGCCAGCAGCCCCGAGGGCGGGCCCACAGATACGCAGTATTTT
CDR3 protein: CASSPEGGPTDTQYF

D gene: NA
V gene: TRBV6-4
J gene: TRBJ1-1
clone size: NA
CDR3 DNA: TGTGCCAGCAGTGACAGGGGTGGTACTGAAGCTTTCTTT
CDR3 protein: CASSDRGGTEAFF

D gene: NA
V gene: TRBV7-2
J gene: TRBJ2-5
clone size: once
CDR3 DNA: TGTGCCAGCAGCTTAGGGCTCTCGGGAGAGACCCAGTACTTC
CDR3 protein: CASSLGLSGETQYF

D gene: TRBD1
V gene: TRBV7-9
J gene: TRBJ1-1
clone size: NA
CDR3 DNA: TGTGCCAGCAGCTTAGCGAGAGGGGGCCGAAACACTGAAGCTTTCTTT
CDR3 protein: CASSLARGGRNTEAFF

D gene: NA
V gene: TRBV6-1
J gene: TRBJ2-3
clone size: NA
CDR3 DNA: TGTGCCAGCAGTGATCTCTCCTCCCTCACAGATACGCAGTATTTT
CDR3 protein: CASSDLSSLTDTQYF

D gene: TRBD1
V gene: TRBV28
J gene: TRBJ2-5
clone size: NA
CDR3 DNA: TGTGCCAGCAGTTTTACAACAGGGGGTTTGGAGACCCAGTACTTC
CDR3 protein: CASSFTTGGLETQYF

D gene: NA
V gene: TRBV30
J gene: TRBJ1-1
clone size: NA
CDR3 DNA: TGTGCCTGGAAAGTCACGGGTGCTGAAGCTTTCTTT
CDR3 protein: CAWKVTGAEAFF

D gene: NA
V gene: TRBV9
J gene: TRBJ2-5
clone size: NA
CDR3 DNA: TGTGCCAGCAGCGTAGCGGCCGGACTCCAAGAGACCCAGTACTTC
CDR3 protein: CASSVAAGLQETQYF

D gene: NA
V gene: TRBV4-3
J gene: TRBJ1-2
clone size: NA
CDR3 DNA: TGCGCCAGCAGCCAAGATGGGGGGACCTATGGCTACACCTTC
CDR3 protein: CASSQDGGTYGYTF

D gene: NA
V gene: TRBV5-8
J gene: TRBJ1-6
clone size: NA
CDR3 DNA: TGTGCCAGCAGCTTAACGAGGCGACAGCCTAATTCACCCCTCCACTTT
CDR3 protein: CASSLTRRQPNSPLHF

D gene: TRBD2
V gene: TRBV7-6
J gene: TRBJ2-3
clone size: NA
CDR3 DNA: TGTGCCAGCACCAGACTAGCGGGGACAAACACAGATACGCAGTATTTT
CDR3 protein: CASTRLAGTNTDTQYF

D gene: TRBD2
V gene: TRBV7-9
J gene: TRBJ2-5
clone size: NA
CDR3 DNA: TGTGCCAGCAGCTTAGCCCGACTAGCGGGAGACCAAGAGACCCAGTACTTC
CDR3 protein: CASSLARLAGDQETQYF

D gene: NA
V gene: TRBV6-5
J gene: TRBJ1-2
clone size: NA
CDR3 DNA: TGTGCCAGCAGTTCCTCGAGCGGTTATGGCTACACCTTC
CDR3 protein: CASSSSSGYGYTF

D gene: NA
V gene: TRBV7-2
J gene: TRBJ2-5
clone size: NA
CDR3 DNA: TGTGCCAGCAGCTTGGGCACAGGGAGACAGACCCAGTACTTC
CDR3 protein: CASSLGTGRQTQYF

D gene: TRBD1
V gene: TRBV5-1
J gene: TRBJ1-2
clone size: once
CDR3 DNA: TGCGCCAGCAGCTTGGTTTCGGGACAGTACTATGGCTACACCTTC
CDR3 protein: CASSLVSGQYYGYTF

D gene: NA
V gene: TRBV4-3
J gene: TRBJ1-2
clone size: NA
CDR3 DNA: TGCGCCAGCAGCCAAGAGCCAGACAGTTTCTATGGCTACACCTTC
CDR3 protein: CASSQEPDSFYGYTF

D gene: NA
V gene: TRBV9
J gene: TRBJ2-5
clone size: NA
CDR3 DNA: TGTGCCAGCAGCGTAGCTTTAGAAGAGACCCAGTACTTC
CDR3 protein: CASSVALEETQYF

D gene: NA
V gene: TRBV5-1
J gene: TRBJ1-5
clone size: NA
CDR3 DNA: TGCGCCAGCAGCTTGGCTCCCAATCAGCCCCAGCATTTT
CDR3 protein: CASSLAPNQPQHF

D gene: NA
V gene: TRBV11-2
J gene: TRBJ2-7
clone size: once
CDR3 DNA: TGTGCCAGCAGCCCCGGACAGTCAGGGGAGCAGTACTTC
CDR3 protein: CASSPGQSGEQYF

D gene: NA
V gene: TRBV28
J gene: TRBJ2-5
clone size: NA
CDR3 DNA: TGTGCCAGCAGCCGTGAAGAGACCCAGTACTTC
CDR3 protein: CASSREETQYF

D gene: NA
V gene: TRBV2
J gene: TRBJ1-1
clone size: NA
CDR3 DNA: TGTGCCAGCAGTGTAAACTCCCGTGGCACTGAAGCTTTCTTT
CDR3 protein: CASSVNSRGTEAFF

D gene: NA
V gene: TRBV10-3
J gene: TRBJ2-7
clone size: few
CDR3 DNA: TGTGCCATCAGGGCAGGGTACGACGAGCAGTACTTC
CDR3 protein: CAIRAGYDEQYF

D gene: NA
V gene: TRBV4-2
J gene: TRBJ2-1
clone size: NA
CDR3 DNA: TGTGCCAGCAGCCAAGAGGTGGCCTCCTACAATGAGCAGTTCTTC
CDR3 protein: CASSQEVASYNEQFF

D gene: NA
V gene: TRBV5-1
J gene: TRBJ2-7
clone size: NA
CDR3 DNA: TGCGCCAGCAGCTTGGGGGCCGTCAACGAGCAGTACTTC
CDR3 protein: CASSLGAVNEQYF

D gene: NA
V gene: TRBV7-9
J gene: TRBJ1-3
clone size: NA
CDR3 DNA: TGTGCCAGCGGGGCCTCTGGAAACACCATATATTTT
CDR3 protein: CASGASGNTIYF

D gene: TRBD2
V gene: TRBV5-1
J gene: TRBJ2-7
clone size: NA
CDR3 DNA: TGCGCCAGCAGCTTGGGGTTAGCGGGAGGTATCTACGAGCAGTACTTC
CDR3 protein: CASSLGLAGGIYEQYF

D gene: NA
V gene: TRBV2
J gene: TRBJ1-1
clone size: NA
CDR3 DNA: TGTGCCAGCTCTCTTGACAGGCCTGAAAACACTGAAGCTTTCTTT
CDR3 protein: CASSLDRPENTEAFF

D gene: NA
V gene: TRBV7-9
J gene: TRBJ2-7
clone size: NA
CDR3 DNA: TGTGCCAGCAGGCTTGTGGGTTGGGCTTCCGAGCAGTACTTC
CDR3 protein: CASRLVGWASEQYF

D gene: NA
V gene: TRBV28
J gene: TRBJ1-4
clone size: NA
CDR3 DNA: TGTGCCAGCAGCTCACAGGGTGCCGACGAAAAACTGTTTTTT
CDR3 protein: CASSSQGADEKLFF

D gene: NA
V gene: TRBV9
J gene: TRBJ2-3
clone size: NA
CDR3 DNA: TGTGCCAGCAGCGTAGTTGGAGGGGCTGGGACAGCAGATACGCAGTATTTT
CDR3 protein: CASSVVGGAGTADTQYF

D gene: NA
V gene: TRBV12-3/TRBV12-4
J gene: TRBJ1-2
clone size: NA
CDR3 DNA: TGTGCCAGCAGTGGCAGGGATGGCTACACCTTC
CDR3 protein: CASSGRDGYTF

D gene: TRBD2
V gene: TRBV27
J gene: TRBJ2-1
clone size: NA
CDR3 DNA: TGTGCCAGCAGTTCAGGGACTAGCGGGTCCTCCTACAATGAGCAGTTCTTC
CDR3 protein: CASSSGTSGSSYNEQFF

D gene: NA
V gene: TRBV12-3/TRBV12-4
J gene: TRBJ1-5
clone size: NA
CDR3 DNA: TGTGCCAGCAGCTTGACCGACTATCAGCCCCAGCATTTT
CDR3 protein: CASSLTDYQPQHF

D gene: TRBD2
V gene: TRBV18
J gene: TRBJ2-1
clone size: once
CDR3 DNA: TGTGCCAGCTCACCACTAGCGGGGGGGTACAATGAGCAGTTCTTC
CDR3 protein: CASSPLAGGYNEQFF

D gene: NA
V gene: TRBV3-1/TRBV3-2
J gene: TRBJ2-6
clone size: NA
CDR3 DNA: TGTGCCAGCAGCCAAGATGTATCTGGGGCCAACGTCCTGACTTTC
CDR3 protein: CASSQDVSGANVLTF

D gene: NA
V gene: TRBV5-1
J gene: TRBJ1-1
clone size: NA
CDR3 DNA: TGCGCCAGCAGCTTGGAAGACAGTTCGGACACTGAAGCTTTCTTT
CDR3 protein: CASSLEDSSDTEAFF

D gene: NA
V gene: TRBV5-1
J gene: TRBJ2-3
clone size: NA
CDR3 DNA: TGCGCCAGCAGCACTTTTTTAAGCACAGATACGCAGTATTTT
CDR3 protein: CASSTFLSTDTQYF